This section outlines one T cell receptor beta chain sequence together with its context. What it recognizes is unknown. These data originate in a study of T cells in localized non-small cell lung cancer. The study's findings and limits: A median approximately 61 of the top 100 tumor clones appeared in adjacent lung. Increased T cell density in blood showed an association with longer overall survival.

Method: immunoSEQ multiplex PCR; TCRdb's copy keeps in-frame clones and lacks some. The table lists about 40,000 clones, roughly 88% of them singletons. The source is a woman aged 40-69 years with stage I lung adenocarcinoma. This sample comprised peripheral blood, obtained before any cancer treatment.

The CDR3 region has the DNA TGTGCCAGCAGTTCCTCGGTAGGGGTCGGGATCCACGAGCAGTACTTC. The encoded protein is CASSSSVGVGIHEQYF. This chain uses TRBV11-3 with TRBJ2-7, with D perhaps given as TRBD1 or TRBD2 (5 bases each). Trimming stripped 6 bases from V and 5 bases from J, with 23 bases between. The CDR3 runs 16 residues. The germline V gene has CDR1 SGHNT and CDR2 YENEEA.